These 19 T cell receptor beta chains share one sample of origin, sequenced in a study of T cells in women clearing cervical HPV infection. Sequenced by immunoSEQ multiplex PCR; TCRdb stores in-frame clones only, minus some. The sample's table shows under 40,000 clones. Sequencing input: blood buffy coat. These receptors were obtained from a woman between 18 and 70 years old with a cervical HPV16 infection that either progressed to CIN3+ or cleared (not recorded which).

As for this clone: Read sequence stops 3 residues before the CDR3 end, and the germline J gene provides the missing end. This chain links TRBV2 with TRBJ2-6; a possible D gene is TRBD2 (6 bases). Germline V gives CDR1 SNHLY, CDR2 FYNNEI. The V and J ends lost 8 bases and 0 bases respectively, with 17 bases between them. The CDR3 length is 17 residues. CDR3 DNA (partial): TGTGCCAGCCGACACCGGGGGTACTCCTCTGGGGCCAACGTC. Its protein is CASRHRGYSSGANV. The entire CDR3 reads CASRHRGYSSGANVLTF.

Of note for this clone: The CDR3 end is not reached by the read, which stops 3 residues before it; the germline J gene fills it in. The gene calls are TRBV4-2 and TRBJ2-1, with TRBD1 matching 11 bases. The CDR3 consists of 20 residues. V lost 4 bases and J lost 4; bases outside the gene matches: 18. From germline, CDR1 is LGHNA and CDR2 YNFKEQ. The part of the CDR3 DNA that was read is TGTGCCAGCAGCCTACAACCGGGACAGGGGGTTATGTTGATATACAATGAG. Protein sequence: CASSLQPGQGVMLIYNE. Given in full, the CDR3 is CASSLQPGQGVMLIYNEQFF.

Comment on this clone: The missing CDR3 end, 3 residues past where the read stops, is filled in from the germline J gene. The rearrangement links TRBV20-1 to TRBJ2-7; 7 bases are a match to TRBD1. Germline CDR1 and CDR2: DFQATT and SNEGSKA (reference sequence). V lost 1 base to trimming and J lost 2 bases; unmatched junction nucleotides: 5. The CDR3 totals 14 residues. Partial CDR3 DNA: TGCAGTGCTAGAGGACAGGGAGTTACCTACGAG. Encoded protein: CSARGQGVTYE. In full, the CDR3 is CSARGQGVTYEQYF.

Comments on this clone: The read ends 3 residues early relative to the CDR3; the germline J gene fills the gap. The chain recombines TRBV20-1 with TRBJ2-7; 9 positions match TRBD1. The CDR3 loop spans 14 amino acids. Unmatched junction bases numbered 6, after V lost 2 bases and J lost 4 bases. Per the germline V gene, CDR1 is DFQATT and CDR2 is SNEGSKA (reference sequence). CDR3 in amino acids: CSARSGQGSYEQYF. The part of the CDR3 DNA that was read is TGCAGTGCTAGATCCGGACAGGGGAGTTACGAG.

As concerns this clone: The missing CDR3 end, 3 residues past where the read stops, is filled in from the germline J gene. This chain links TRBV7-2 with TRBJ1-5, with D perhaps TRBD1 (5 bases). This CDR3 is 15 amino acids long. CDR1 is SGHTA and CDR2 is FQGNSA in the germline V gene. Trimming stripped 2 bases from V and 6 bases from J, with 14 bases between. CDR3 sequence reads: CASSLQSQGVQPQHF. Partial CDR3 DNA: TGTGCCAGCAGCTTACAGTCCCAGGGAGTTCAGCCC.

A note on this clone: The CDR3 end falls 3 residues outside the read, so it is completed with the germline J gene. This chain joins TRBV11-2 and TRBJ1-1; maybe TRBD1 (5 bases). The CDR3 is 14 residues long. Looked up from germline, CDR1 is SGHAT and CDR2 is FQNNGV. V was pared by 6 bases and J by 1 base, with 12 bases between. CDR3 bases read: TGTGCCAGCAGTTGGGAGGGGCCGAACACTGAA. Protein product: CASSWEGPNTE. The full CDR3 protein is CASSWEGPNTEAFF.

Points on this clone: From the germline J gene comes the end of the CDR3, since the read stops 3 residues before it. J is TRBJ1-1 and V is TRBV18; 8 bases fit TRBD1. The CDR3 length is 13 residues. V lost 2 bases to trimming and J lost 6 bases; unmatched junction nucleotides: 2. Germline CDR1 reads KGHSH; CDR2 reads LQKENI. The sequenced part of the CDR3 DNA is TGTGCCAGCTCACCAGACAGGGGCCCTGAA. Protein sequence: CASSPDRGPE. The entire CDR3 protein is CASSPDRGPEAFF.

A word on this clone: The read is 3 residues too short to cover the CDR3 end, so that end is filled in from the germline J gene. The rearrangement uses TRBV7-8 and TRBJ2-1; the D gene is possibly TRBD2 (6 bases). Per the germline V gene, CDR1 is SGHVS and CDR2 is FQNEAQ. Between the trimmed V and J ends, which lost 5 bases and 8 bases, there was a span of 25 bases. CDR3 length equals 17 residues. The DNA read from the CDR3 is TGTGCCAGCAGCCGTTTAATAGGAGGGTACATTTCCGATGAG. It is translated as CASSRLIGGYISDE. The whole CDR3 sequence is CASSRLIGGYISDEQFF.

On this clone: With the read ending 3 residues before the CDR3 end, the germline J gene is used to fill in that end. The V gene is TRBV7-9, the J gene TRBJ1-2; D gene uncertain. CDR1 is SEHNR, CDR2 FQNEAQ, per germline (reference sequence). The CDR3 extends over 14 amino acids. The sequenced part of the CDR3 DNA is TGTGCCAGTCATACTAGCGGGAGGCCCCACGAC. Translated, it gives CASHTSGRPHD. The full CDR3 sequence reads CASHTSGRPHDYTF.

As to this clone: The read terminates 3 residues before the CDR3 end, so the remaining end is supplied by the germline J gene. The J gene is TRBJ1-5, the V gene TRBV2; 8 nucleotides align to TRBD1. Germline V gene lookup returns CDR1 SNHLY and CDR2 FYNNEI. V gave up 8 bases and J gave up 6 bases; unmatched junction bases: 15. The CDR3 spans 16 residues. The CDR3 here is CASSHRGIMEGQPQHF. Partial CDR3 DNA: TGTGCCAGCTCGCACAGGGGGATCATGGAGGGTCAGCCC.

A remark on this clone: Read sequence stops 3 residues before the CDR3 end, and the germline J gene provides the missing end. The V call is TRBV5-6, the J call TRBJ2-7; TRBD2 matches at 11 bases. The CDR3 is 15 residues long. The V gene's germline CDR1 is SGHDT and CDR2 YYEEEE. The trim removed 5 bases at V and 2 bases at J, leaving 6 bases unmatched. The CDR3 DNA, read in part, is TGTGCCAGCAGGGTAGCGGGAGGGCCCGCCTACGAG. Translation gives CASRVAGGPAYE. The entire CDR3 sequence reads CASRVAGGPAYEQYF.

A word on this clone: The read ends 3 residues early relative to the CDR3; the germline J gene fills the gap. The V and J genes are TRBV20-1 and TRBJ2-1, with 12 bases matching TRBD2. V gave up 4 bases and J gave up 7 bases; unmatched junction bases: 5. Germline values: CDR1 DFQATT, CDR2 SNEGSKA (reference sequence). The CDR3 is 14 amino acids. The CDR3 bases that were read are TGCAGTGCTACGCCCGGGACTAGCGGGAATGAG. It codes for CSATPGTSGNE. The full CDR3 sequence reads CSATPGTSGNEQFF.

Concerning this clone itself: With the read ending 3 residues before the CDR3 end, the germline J gene is used to fill in that end. V gene TRBV5-1 combines with J gene TRBJ2-5, with TRBD2 identical over 9 bases. The CDR3 has 15 amino acids. CDR1 and CDR2 (germline): SGHRS, YFSETQ. V shed 7 bases, J shed 3 bases, and the junction held 10 bases outside the gene matches. The CDR3 reads CASQTGAGGKETQYF. The CDR3 DNA, read in part, is TGCGCCAGCCAAACGGGAGCGGGGGGTAAAGAGACC.

Turning to this clone: The observed sequence ends 3 residues before the CDR3 terminus, with the missing tail filled in from the germline J gene. The chain joins TRBV18 to TRBJ1-5, with D perhaps matching TRBD1 (5 bases). CDR3 size: 18 residues. Per germline, CDR1 KGHSH and CDR2 LQKENI. V was shortened by 5 bases and J by 3 bases, with 23 bases between the two germline ends. The CDR3 loop reads CASSGVSGFLGPNQPQHF. Incomplete CDR3 DNA: TGTGCCAGCTCAGGGGTATCCGGTTTTTTGGGGCCCAATCAGCCC.

Comments on this clone: The CDR3 is cut off 3 residues early in the read; its end comes from the germline J gene. The chain joins TRBV28 to TRBJ1-2; a possible D gene is TRBD1 (6 bases). Per the germline V gene, CDR1 is MDHEN and CDR2 is SYDVKM. V shed 3 bases and J shed 3 bases, with 11 bases lying between them. There are 14 residues in the CDR3. Partial CDR3 DNA: TGTGCCAGCAGTTTGTCAGGGGCCCACTATGGC. It codes for CASSLSGAHYG. The complete CDR3 reads CASSLSGAHYGYTF.

Here the CDR3 reads CASSLWAEGYNEQFF. The DNA read from the CDR3 is TGTGCCAGCAGCTTATGGGCCGAAGGCTACAATGAG. This chain connects TRBV7-3 to TRBJ2-1; D unclear. The read ends 3 residues before the CDR3 terminus; that terminus is restored from the germline J gene. Germline V gene sequence: CDR1 SGHTA, CDR2 FQGTGA. The CDR3 contains 15 residues. V was shortened by 2 bases and J by 3 bases, with 11 bases between the two germline ends.

About this clone: The DNA ends 3 residues before the CDR3 does, and the rest of the CDR3 is filled in from the germline J gene. The V call is TRBV20-1, the J call TRBJ1-1; D might be TRBD1 (5 bases). CDR3 length: 14 residues. Germline lookup yields CDR1 DFQATT and CDR2 SNEGSKA (reference sequence). CDR3 region: CSARGGAGKGEAFF. The sequenced part of the CDR3 DNA is TGCAGTGCTAGGGGAGGGGCAGGTAAAGGGGAA.

In the case of this clone: The CDR3 extends 3 residues past the end of the read, so its final part is completed from the germline J gene. The rearrangement links TRBV6-2 or TRBV6-3 to TRBJ2-7; 11 positions match TRBD1. The CDR3 runs to 15 residues. Germline V gene lookup returns CDR1 MNHEY and CDR2 SVGEGT. J was trimmed by 3 bases and V by 4 bases; bases with no gene match: 5. CDR3 DNA (partial): TGTGCCAGCAGTTTCGGACAGGGGGCGGTCTACGAG. Encoded protein: CASSFGQGAVYE. In full, the CDR3 reads CASSFGQGAVYEQYF.

On this clone: The read stops 3 residues short of the end of the CDR3; the missing end is completed from the germline J gene. The chain combines TRBV5-4 with TRBJ2-3; no clear D. The ends were cut back, 0 bases at V and 0 bases at J, with 11 bases in the middle. The CDR3 consists of 16 residues. Germline CDR1 is SGHNT and CDR2 is YYREEE (reference sequence). The CDR3 region is CASSLDEHPSTDTQYF. CDR3 DNA (partial): TGTGCCAGCAGCTTGGATGAGCACCCTAGCACAGATACG.